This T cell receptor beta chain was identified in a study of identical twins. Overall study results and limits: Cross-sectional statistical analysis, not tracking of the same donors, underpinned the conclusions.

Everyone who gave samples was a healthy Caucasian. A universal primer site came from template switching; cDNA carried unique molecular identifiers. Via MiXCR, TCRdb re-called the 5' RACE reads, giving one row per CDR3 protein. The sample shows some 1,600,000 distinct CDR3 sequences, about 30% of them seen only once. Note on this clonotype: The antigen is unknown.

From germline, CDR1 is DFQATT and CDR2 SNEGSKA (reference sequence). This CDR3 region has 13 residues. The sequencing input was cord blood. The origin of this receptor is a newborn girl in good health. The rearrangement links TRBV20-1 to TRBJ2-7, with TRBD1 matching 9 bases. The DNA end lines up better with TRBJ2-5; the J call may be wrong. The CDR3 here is CSAREDRGKTQYF. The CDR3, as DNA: TGCAGTGCTAGAGAGGACAGGGGAAAGACCCAGTACTTC.